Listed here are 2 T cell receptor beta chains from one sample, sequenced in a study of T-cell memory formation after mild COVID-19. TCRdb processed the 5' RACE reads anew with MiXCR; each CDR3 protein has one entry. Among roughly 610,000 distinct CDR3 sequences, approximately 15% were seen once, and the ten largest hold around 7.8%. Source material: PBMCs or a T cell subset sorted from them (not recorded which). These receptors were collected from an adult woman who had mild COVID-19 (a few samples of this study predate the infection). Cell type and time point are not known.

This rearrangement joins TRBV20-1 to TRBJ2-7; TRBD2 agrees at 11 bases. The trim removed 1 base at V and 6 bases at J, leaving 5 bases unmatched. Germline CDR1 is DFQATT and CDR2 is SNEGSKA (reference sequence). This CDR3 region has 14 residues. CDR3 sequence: CSARVPSGGREQYF. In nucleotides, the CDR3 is TGCAGTGCTAGAGTACCTAGCGGGGGGCGCGAGCAGTACTTC.

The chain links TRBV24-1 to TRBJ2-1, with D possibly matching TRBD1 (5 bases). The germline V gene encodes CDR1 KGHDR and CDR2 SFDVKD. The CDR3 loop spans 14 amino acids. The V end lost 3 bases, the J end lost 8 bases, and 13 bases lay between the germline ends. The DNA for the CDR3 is TGTGCCACCAGTGATCAGACAGTAAGCTATGAGCAGTTCTTC. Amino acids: CATSDQTVSYEQFF.